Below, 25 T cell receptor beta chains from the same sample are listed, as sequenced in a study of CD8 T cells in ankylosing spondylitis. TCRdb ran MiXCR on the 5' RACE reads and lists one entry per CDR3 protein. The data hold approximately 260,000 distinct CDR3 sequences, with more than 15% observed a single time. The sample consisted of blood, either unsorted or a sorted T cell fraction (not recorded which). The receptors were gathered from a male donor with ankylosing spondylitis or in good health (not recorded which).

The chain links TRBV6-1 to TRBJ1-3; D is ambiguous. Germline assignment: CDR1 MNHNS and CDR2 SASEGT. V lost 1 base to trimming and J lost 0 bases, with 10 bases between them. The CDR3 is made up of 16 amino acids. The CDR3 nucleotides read TGTGCCAGCAGTGAAGACCCTGGCGGCTCTGGAAACACCATATATTTT. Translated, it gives CASSEDPGGSGNTIYF.

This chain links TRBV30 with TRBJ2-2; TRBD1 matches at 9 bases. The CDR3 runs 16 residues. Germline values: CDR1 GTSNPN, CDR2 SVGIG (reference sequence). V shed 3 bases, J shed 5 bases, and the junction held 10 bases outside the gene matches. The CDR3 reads CAWRDGTGRWTGELFF. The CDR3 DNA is TGTGCCTGGAGGGACGGGACAGGGCGATGGACCGGGGAGCTGTTTTTT.

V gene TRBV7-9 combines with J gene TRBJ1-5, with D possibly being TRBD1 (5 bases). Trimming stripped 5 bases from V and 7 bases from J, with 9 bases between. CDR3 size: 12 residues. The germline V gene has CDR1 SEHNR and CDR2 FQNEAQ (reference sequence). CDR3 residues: CASSRGTQPQHF. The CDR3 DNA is TGTGCCAGCAGCCGCGGGACGCAGCCCCAGCATTTT.

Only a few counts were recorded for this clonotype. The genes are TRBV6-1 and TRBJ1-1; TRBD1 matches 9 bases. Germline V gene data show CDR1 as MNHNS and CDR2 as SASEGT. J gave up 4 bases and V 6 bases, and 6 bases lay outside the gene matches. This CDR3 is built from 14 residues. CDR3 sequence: CASSSDRGFTEAFF. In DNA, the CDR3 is TGTGCCAGCAGCTCCGACAGGGGGTTCACTGAAGCTTTCTTT.

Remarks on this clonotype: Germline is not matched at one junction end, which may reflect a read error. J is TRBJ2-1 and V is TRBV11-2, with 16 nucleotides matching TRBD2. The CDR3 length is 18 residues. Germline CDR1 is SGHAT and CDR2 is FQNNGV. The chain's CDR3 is CTSSPGTSGRAKYNEQFF. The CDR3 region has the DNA TGTACCAGCAGTCCCGGGACTAGCGGGAGGGCCAAGTACAATGAGCAGTTCTTC.

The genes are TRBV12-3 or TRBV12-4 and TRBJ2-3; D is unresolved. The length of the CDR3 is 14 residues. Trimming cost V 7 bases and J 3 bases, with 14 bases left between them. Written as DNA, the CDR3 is TGTGCCAGCACCGACGGGTTCTATACAGATACGCAGTATTTT. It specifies CASTDGFYTDTQYF.

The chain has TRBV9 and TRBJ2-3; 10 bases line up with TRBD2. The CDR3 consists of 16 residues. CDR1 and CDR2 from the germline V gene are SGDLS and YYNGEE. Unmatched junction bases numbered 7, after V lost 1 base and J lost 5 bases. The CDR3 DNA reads TGTGCCAGCAGCGTACAACCCGGGACTAGCGAAGATACGCAGTATTTT. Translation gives CASSVQPGTSEDTQYF.

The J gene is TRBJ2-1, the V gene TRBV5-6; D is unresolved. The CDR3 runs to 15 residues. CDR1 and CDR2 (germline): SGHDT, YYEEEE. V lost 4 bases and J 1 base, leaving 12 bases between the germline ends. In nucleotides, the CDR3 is TGTGCCAGCAGCCTAATGGTCACATCCTACAATGAGCAGTTCTTC. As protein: CASSLMVTSYNEQFF. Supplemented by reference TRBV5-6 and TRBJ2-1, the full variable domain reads DAGVTQSPTHLIKTRGQQVTLRCSPKSGHDTVSWYQQALGQGPQFIFQYYEEEERQRGNFPDRFSGHQFPNYSSELNVNALLLGDSALYLCASSLMVTSYNEQFFGPGTRLTVL.

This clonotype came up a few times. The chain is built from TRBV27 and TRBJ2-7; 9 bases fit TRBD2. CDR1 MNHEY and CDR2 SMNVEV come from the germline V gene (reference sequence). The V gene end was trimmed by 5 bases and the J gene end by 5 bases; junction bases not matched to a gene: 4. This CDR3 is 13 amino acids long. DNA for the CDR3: TGTGCCAGCAGTCCGGGACTAGCCCACGAGCAGTACTTC. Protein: CASSPGLAHEQYF.

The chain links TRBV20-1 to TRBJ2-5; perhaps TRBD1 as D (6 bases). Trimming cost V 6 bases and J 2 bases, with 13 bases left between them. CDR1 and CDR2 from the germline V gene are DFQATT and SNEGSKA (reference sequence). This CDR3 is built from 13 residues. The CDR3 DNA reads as TGCAGTGCCACCCTTGGACAGCAAGAGACCCAGTACTTC. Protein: CSATLGQQETQYF.

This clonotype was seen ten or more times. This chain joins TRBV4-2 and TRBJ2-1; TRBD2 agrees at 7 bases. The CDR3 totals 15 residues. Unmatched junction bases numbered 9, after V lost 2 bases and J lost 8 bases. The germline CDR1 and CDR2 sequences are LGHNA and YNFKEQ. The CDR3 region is CASSQRDYFSYEQFF. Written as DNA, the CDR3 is TGTGCCAGCAGCCAACGGGACTACTTTAGTTATGAGCAGTTCTTC.

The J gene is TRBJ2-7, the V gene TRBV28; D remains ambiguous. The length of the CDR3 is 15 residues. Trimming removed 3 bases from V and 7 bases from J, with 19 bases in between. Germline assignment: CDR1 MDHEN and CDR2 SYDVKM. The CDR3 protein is CASSFARSLPLEQYF. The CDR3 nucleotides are TGTGCCAGCAGTTTCGCCAGGAGCTTACCTCTGGAGCAGTACTTC.

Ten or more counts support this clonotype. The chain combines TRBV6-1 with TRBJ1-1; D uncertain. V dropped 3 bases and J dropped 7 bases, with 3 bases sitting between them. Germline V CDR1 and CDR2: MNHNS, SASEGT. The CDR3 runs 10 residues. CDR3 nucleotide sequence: TGTGCCAGCAGTGAGTATGAAGCTTTCTTT. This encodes CASSEYEAFF.

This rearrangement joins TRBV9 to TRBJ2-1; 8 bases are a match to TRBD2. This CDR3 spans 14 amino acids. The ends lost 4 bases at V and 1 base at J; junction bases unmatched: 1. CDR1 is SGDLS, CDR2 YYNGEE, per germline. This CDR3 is CASSTSGSYNEQFF. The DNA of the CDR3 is TGTGCCAGCAGCACTAGCGGATCCTACAATGAGCAGTTCTTC. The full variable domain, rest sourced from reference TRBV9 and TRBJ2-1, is DSGVTQTPKHLITATGQRVTLRCSPRSGDLSVYWYQQSLDQGLQFLIQYYNGEERAKGNILERFSAQQFPDLHSELNLSSLELGDSALYFCASSTSGSYNEQFFGPGTRLTVL.

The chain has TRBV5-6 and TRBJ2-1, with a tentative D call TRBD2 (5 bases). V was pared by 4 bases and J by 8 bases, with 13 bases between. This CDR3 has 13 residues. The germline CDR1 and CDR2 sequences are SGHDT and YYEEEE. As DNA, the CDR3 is TGTGCCAGCAGCCTCGGATCCGGGGATGAGCAGTTCTTC. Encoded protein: CASSLGSGDEQFF.

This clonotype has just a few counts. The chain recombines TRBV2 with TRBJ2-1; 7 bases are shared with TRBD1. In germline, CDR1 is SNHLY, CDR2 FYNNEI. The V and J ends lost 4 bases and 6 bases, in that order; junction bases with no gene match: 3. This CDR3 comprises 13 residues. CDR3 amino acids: CASSGTGGNEQFF. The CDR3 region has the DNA TGTGCCAGCAGTGGGACAGGAGGCAATGAGCAGTTCTTC.

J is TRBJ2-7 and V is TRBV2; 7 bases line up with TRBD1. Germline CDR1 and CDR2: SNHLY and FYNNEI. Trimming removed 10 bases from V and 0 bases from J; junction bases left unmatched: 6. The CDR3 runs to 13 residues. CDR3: CATLTGSSYEQYF. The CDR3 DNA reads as TGTGCCACTTTGACAGGGAGCTCCTACGAGCAGTACTTC.

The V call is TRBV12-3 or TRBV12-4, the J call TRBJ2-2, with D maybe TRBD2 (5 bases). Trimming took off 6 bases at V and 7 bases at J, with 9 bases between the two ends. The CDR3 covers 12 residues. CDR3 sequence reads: CASSPEVGELFF. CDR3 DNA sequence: TGTGCCAGCAGCCCGGAGGTCGGGGAGCTGTTTTTT.

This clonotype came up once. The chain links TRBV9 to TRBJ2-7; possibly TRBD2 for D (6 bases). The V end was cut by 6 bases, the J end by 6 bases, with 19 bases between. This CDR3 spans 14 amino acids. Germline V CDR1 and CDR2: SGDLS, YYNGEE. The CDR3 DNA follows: TGTGCCAGCAACGGAGGGGACCCACCCTCCGAGCAGTACTTC. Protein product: CASNGGDPPSEQYF. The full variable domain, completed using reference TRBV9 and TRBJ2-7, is DSGVTQTPKHLITATGQRVTLRCSPRSGDLSVYWYQQSLDQGLQFLIQYYNGEERAKGNILERFSAQQFPDLHSELNLSSLELGDSALYFCASNGGDPPSEQYFGPGTRLTVT.

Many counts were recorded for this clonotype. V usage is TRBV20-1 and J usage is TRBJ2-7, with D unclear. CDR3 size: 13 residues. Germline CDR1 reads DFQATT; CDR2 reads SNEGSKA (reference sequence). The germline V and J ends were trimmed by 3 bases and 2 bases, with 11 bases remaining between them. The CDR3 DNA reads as TGCAGTGCTAGTTTAGGAGCTACCTACGAGCAGTACTTC. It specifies CSASLGATYEQYF.

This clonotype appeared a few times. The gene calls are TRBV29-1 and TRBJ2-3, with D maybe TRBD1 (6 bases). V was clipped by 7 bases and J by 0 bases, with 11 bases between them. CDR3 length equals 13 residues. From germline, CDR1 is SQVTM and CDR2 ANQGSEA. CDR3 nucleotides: TGCAGCGCGCCAGGGGTCAGCACAGATACGCAGTATTTT. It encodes CSAPGVSTDTQYF.

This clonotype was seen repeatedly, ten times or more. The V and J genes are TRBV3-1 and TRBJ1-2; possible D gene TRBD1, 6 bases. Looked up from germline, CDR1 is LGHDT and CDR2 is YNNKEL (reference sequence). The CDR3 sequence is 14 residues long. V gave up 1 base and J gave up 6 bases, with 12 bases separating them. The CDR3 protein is CASSQAYRADGYTF. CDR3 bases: TGTGCCAGCAGCCAAGCATACAGGGCCGATGGCTACACCTTC.

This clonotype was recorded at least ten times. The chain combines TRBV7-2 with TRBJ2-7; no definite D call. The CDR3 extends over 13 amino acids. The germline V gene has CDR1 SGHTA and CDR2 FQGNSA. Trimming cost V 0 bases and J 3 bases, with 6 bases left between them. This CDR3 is CASSLAHLYEQYF. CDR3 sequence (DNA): TGTGCCAGCAGCTTAGCACACCTCTACGAGCAGTACTTC. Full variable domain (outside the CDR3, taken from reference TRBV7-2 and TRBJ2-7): GAGVSQSPSNKVTEKGKDVELRCDPISGHTALYWYRQSLGQGLEFLIYFQGNSAPDKSGLPSDRFSAERTGGSVSTLTIQRTQQEDSAVYLCASSLAHLYEQYFGPGTRLTVT.

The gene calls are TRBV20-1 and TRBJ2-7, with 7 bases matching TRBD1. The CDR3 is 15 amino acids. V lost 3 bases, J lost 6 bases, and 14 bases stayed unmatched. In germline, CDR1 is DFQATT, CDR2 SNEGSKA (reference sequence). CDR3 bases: TGCAGTGCTAGTGATCTCGACAGGGTGATGGGCGAGCAGTACTTC. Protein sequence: CSASDLDRVMGEQYF.

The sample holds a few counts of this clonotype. The CDR3 DNA is TGTGCCAGCAGTGACGGGTTTTCCTACGAGCAGTACTTC. This gives the protein CASSDGFSYEQYF. The J gene is TRBJ2-7, the V gene TRBV12-3 or TRBV12-4; the D is unclear. Trimming shortened V by 5 bases and J by 1 base, and 9 bases separated the two germline ends. This CDR3 is built from 13 residues.